These 26 T cell receptor beta chains share one sample of origin, sequenced in a study of cytomegalovirus exposure and HLA in healthy donors. Amplification used 60 Vbeta primers and 13 Jbeta primers. Produced via immunoSEQ multiplex PCR; TCRdb's table is partial and in-frame only. Of more than 80,000 clones in the sample, roughly 63% are singletons; the top ten hold approximately 16%. The sequenced sample consisted of PBMCs. Receptors were obtained from a woman in her forties in good health and CMV-seropositive.

The V gene is TRBV4-1, the J gene TRBJ2-2, with D maybe TRBD2 (7 bases). This CDR3 contains 17 residues. The germline V gene encodes CDR1 MGHRA and CDR2 YSYEKL. Trimming removed 1 base from V and 1 base from J, with 13 bases in between. The CDR3, as DNA: TGCGCCAGCAGCCAAGTGAAGGGGGGGCTGAACACCGGGGAGCTGTTTTTT. Translating gives CASSQVKGGLNTGELFF.

This clone occurred a few times. CDR3 amino acids: CASSSGAGEAFF. DNA for the CDR3: TGCGCCAGCAGCTCGGGAGCAGGTGAAGCTTTCTTT. This chain uses TRBV5-1 with TRBJ1-1, with unresolved D. The CDR3 spans 12 residues. V gave up 3 bases and J gave up 7 bases, with 10 bases separating them. Germline V gives CDR1 SGHRS, CDR2 YFSETQ.

V gene TRBV5-1 combines with J gene TRBJ1-2, with unresolved D. CDR1 is SGHRS and CDR2 is YFSETQ in the germline V gene. The CDR3 is 15 amino acids. The V end was cut by 0 bases, the J end by 0 bases, with 9 bases between. The CDR3, as DNA: TGCGCCAGCAGCTTGGGTGGAGAAGCTAACTATGGCTACACCTTC. Amino acids: CASSLGGEANYGYTF. Full variable domain (remainder filled in from reference TRBV5-1 and TRBJ1-2): KAGVTQTPRYLIKTRGQQVTLSCSPISGHRSVSWYQQTPGQGLQFLFEYFSETQRNKGNFPGRFSGRQFSNSRSEMNVSTLELGDSALYLCASSLGGEANYGYTFGSGTRLTVV.

This clone was recorded a few times. The chain links TRBV28 to TRBJ2-1, with D tentatively TRBD2 (6 bases). Germline V gives CDR1 MDHEN, CDR2 SYDVKM. CDR3 length: 17 residues. Trimming took 2 bases from V and 3 from J, leaving 17 bases between them. CDR3 region: CASSLPPGLSIYNEQFF. CDR3 in DNA: TGTGCCAGCAGTTTACCCCCGGGACTCTCGATCTACAATGAGCAGTTCTTC.

CDR3 loop: CASSLGAGANLNYGYTF. The CDR3 DNA reads as TGCGCCAGCAGCTTGGGGGCAGGGGCCAACCTTAACTATGGCTACACCTTC. This rearrangement joins TRBV5-1 to TRBJ1-2; possibly TRBD1 for D (6 bases). The germline gives CDR1 SGHRS, CDR2 YFSETQ. The CDR3 spans 17 residues. Trimming cost V 0 bases and J 1 base, with 16 bases left between them.

The chain employs TRBV9 and TRBJ1-1; D unresolved. Trimming removed 0 bases at V and 5 bases at J, with 17 bases between. The CDR3 has 16 amino acids. Germline V gene sequence: CDR1 SGDLS, CDR2 YYNGEE. The CDR3, as DNA: TGTGCCAGCAGCGTAGAGGGCGGGATCCGGGGAACTGAAGCTTTCTTT. Translation gives CASSVEGGIRGTEAFF.

This clone occurred a few times. The chain has TRBV30 and TRBJ1-1; the D gene is possibly TRBD1 (5 bases). There are 13 residues in the CDR3. Trimming removed 3 bases at V and 4 bases at J, with 12 bases between. Germline CDR1 GTSNPN, CDR2 SVGIG (reference sequence). The CDR3 loop is CAWRAPGGTEAFF. The CDR3 DNA sequence: TGTGCCTGGAGGGCCCCGGGGGGCACTGAAGCTTTCTTT.

The rearrangement links TRBV10-1 to TRBJ2-3; 7 nucleotides line up with TRBD1. The V segment lost 5 bases and the J segment 3 bases; nucleotides outside the gene matches: 5. CDR3 size: 14 residues. CDR1 is WNHNN and CDR2 is SYGVQD in the germline V gene (reference sequence). The CDR3 spells CASSSDRRTDTQYF. For the CDR3, the DNA is TGCGCCAGCAGTTCGGACAGGAGGACAGATACGCAGTATTTT.

This rearrangement joins TRBV5-1 to TRBJ2-3, with D uncertain. The germline CDR1 and CDR2 sequences are SGHRS and YFSETQ. V was clipped by 1 base and J by 0 bases, with 6 bases between them. CDR3 length equals 14 residues. The CDR3 is CASSLSFSTDTQYF. The CDR3, as DNA: TGCGCCAGCAGCTTGAGCTTTAGCACAGATACGCAGTATTTT. Combining the CDR3 with reference TRBV5-1 and TRBJ2-3 gives the whole variable domain KAGVTQTPRYLIKTRGQQVTLSCSPISGHRSVSWYQQTPGQGLQFLFEYFSETQRNKGNFPGRFSGRQFSNSRSEMNVSTLELGDSALYLCASSLSFSTDTQYFGPGTRLTVL.

The chain recombines TRBV11-2 with TRBJ2-5, with TRBD2 identical over 9 bases. J was trimmed by 5 bases and V by 1 base; bases with no gene match: 5. The CDR3 has 15 amino acids. Germline loops: CDR1 SGHAT, CDR2 FQNNGV. As DNA, the CDR3 is TGTGCCAGCAGCTTAGTCGGCGGGAGGGGGGAGACCCAGTACTTC. It yields the protein CASSLVGGRGETQYF.

This chain connects TRBV7-8 to TRBJ1-5, with 10 bases aligning to TRBD1. Germline lookup yields CDR1 SGHVS and CDR2 FQNEAQ. The junction had 8 bases not matched to a gene; V was cut back by 4 bases and J by 2 bases. CDR3 length: 17 residues. The CDR3 protein is CASSSRGDRGGNQPQHF. CDR3 DNA sequence: TGTGCCAGCAGCTCACGTGGGGACAGGGGAGGCAATCAGCCCCAGCATTTT.

This clone turned up a few times. The genes are TRBV7-7 and TRBJ2-3; perhaps TRBD1 as D (5 bases). The CDR3 sequence is 14 residues long. Germline V gene lookup returns CDR1 SSHAT and CDR2 FNYEAQ (reference sequence). Trimming stripped 1 base from V and 3 bases from J, with 8 bases between. CDR3 coding DNA: TGTGCCAGCAGCTTAGGACAGCTAACAGATACGCAGTATTTT. This codes for CASSLGQLTDTQYF. Based on the CDR3 plus reference TRBV7-7 and TRBJ2-3, the full variable domain is GAGVSQSPRYKVTKRGQDVTLRCDPISSHATLYWYQQALGQGPEFLTYFNYEAQPDKSGLPSDRFSAERPEGSISTLTIQRTEQRDSAMYRCASSLGQLTDTQYFGPGTRLTVL.

The chain couples TRBV20-1 to TRBJ2-5; TRBD2 is a possible D gene (6 bases). The CDR3 has 11 residues. Deletions cut 3 bases from V and 6 bases from J, with 8 bases between. CDR1 is DFQATT, CDR2 SNEGSKA, per germline (reference sequence). CDR3 amino acids: CSARGGKTQYF. CDR3 sequence (DNA): TGCAGTGCTAGGGGCGGGAAGACCCAGTACTTC.

DNA of the CDR3: TGTGCCAGCAGTGGGACTAGCTTTACCAACGAGCAGTACTTC. It specifies CASSGTSFTNEQYF. This rearrangement joins TRBV27 to TRBJ2-7, with 9 bases aligning to TRBD2. CDR1 is MNHEY and CDR2 is SMNVEV in the germline V gene (reference sequence). The CDR3 length is 14 residues. With 5 bases clipped from V and 5 bases from J, the junction kept 7 bases outside the gene matches.

V usage is TRBV11-2 and J usage is TRBJ2-3; 11 nucleotides match TRBD2. J was trimmed by 4 bases and V by 6 bases; bases with no gene match: 6. The CDR3 has 15 amino acids. In germline, CDR1 is SGHAT, CDR2 FQNNGV. The CDR3 loop reads CASSNSGRAPDTQYF. In nucleotides, the CDR3 is TGTGCCAGCAGTAATAGCGGGAGGGCCCCAGATACGCAGTATTTT.

This chain uses TRBV7-9 with TRBJ2-6, with a tentative D call TRBD2 (6 bases). V lost 4 bases and J lost 0, with 19 bases in between. CDR3 length equals 19 residues. Germline V gene data show CDR1 as SEHNR and CDR2 as FQNEAQ (reference sequence). The CDR3 loop reads CASSSSHSSAISGANVLTF. For the CDR3, the DNA is TGTGCCAGCAGCTCCAGTCACTCTAGCGCGATCTCTGGGGCCAACGTCCTGACTTTC.

V usage is TRBV5-1 and J usage is TRBJ2-3; the D gene is possibly TRBD2 (6 bases). The V and J ends lost 4 bases and 2 bases respectively, with 20 bases between them. There are 17 residues in the CDR3. Looked up from germline, CDR1 is SGHRS and CDR2 is YFSETQ. This chain's CDR3 is CASSRQGAGGFTDTQYF. CDR3 in DNA: TGCGCCAGCAGCCGCCAAGGAGCGGGCGGATTCACAGATACGCAGTATTTT.

V and J are TRBV28 and TRBJ1-1; TRBD1 might be the D (6 bases). The V gene's germline CDR1 is MDHEN and CDR2 SYDVKM. Between the trimmed V and J ends, which lost 4 bases and 1 base, there was a span of 13 bases. This CDR3 comprises 15 residues. The DNA for the CDR3 is TGTGCCAGCAGTTACACAGGGTTGGGGAACACTGAAGCTTTCTTT. Amino acids: CASSYTGLGNTEAFF. The full variable domain, completed using reference TRBV28 and TRBJ1-1, is DVKVTQSSRYLVKRTGEKVFLECVQDMDHENMFWYRQDPGLGLRLIYFSYDVKMKEKGDIPEGYSVSREKKERFSLILESASTNQTSMYLCASSYTGLGNTEAFFGQGTRLTVV.

The rearrangement uses TRBV4-1 and TRBJ2-5, with a weak D call TRBD2 (6 bases). V gave up 1 base and J gave up 1 base, with 13 bases separating them. Germline lookup yields CDR1 MGHRA and CDR2 YSYEKL. The CDR3 consists of 16 residues. CDR3 loop: CASSQGRGIVQETQYF. The CDR3, as DNA: TGCGCCAGCAGCCAAGGACGCGGGATTGTCCAAGAGACCCAGTACTTC.

This chain uses TRBV28 with TRBJ1-5; D is uncertain. V gave up 3 bases and J gave up 6 bases, with 9 bases separating them. The CDR3 contains 13 residues. Germline CDR1 and CDR2: MDHEN and SYDVKM. The CDR3 nucleotides read TGTGCCAGCAGTTTCCCGGGGAGTCAGCCCCAGCATTTT. Protein: CASSFPGSQPQHF.

The chain uses TRBV28 and TRBJ2-1, with 10 nucleotides matching TRBD2. Unmatched junction bases numbered 9, after V lost 10 bases and J lost 6 bases. This CDR3 comprises 14 residues. Germline loops: CDR1 MDHEN, CDR2 SYDVKM. CDR3 in amino acids: CATIGTSAFNEQFF. The CDR3 coding sequence is TGTGCCACTATCGGGACTAGCGCTTTCAATGAGCAGTTCTTC. The entire variable domain, with the rest obtained from reference TRBV28 and TRBJ2-1, is as follows: DVKVTQSSRYLVKRTGEKVFLECVQDMDHENMFWYRQDPGLGLRLIYFSYDVKMKEKGDIPEGYSVSREKKERFSLILESASTNQTSMYLCATIGTSAFNEQFFGPGTRLTVL.

J is TRBJ2-1 and V is TRBV6-4; the D gene is possibly TRBD2 (6 bases). Germline V lookup: CDR1 MRHNA, CDR2 SNTAGT. Trimming left V 7 bases short and J 0 bases short, with 10 bases between. The CDR3 has 14 amino acids. The CDR3 reads CASTGEPSYNEQFF. The CDR3 DNA follows: TGTGCCAGCACGGGGGAACCCTCCTACAATGAGCAGTTCTTC.

This chain links TRBV27 with TRBJ2-5; D may be TRBD2 (6 bases). The CDR3 contains 16 residues. Between the trimmed V and J ends, which lost 5 bases and 2 bases, there was a span of 18 bases. Germline V CDR1 and CDR2: MNHEY, SMNVEV (reference sequence). CDR3 in amino acids: CASSIYGRSGQETQYF. CDR3 bases: TGTGCCAGCAGTATATATGGGAGAAGCGGGCAAGAGACCCAGTACTTC.

This clone was picked up a small number of times. J is TRBJ2-1 and V is TRBV28, with 10 nucleotides matching TRBD1. J lost 6 bases, V lost 5 bases, and 4 bases had no gene match. Germline CDR1 reads MDHEN; CDR2 reads SYDVKM. The CDR3 covers 14 residues. CDR3 in amino acids: CASSTRTGGNEQFF. The CDR3 DNA reads as TGTGCCAGCAGTACCCGGACAGGGGGCAATGAGCAGTTCTTC. Together with reference TRBV28 and TRBJ2-1, the CDR3 gives the full variable domain: DVKVTQSSRYLVKRTGEKVFLECVQDMDHENMFWYRQDPGLGLRLIYFSYDVKMKEKGDIPEGYSVSREKKERFSLILESASTNQTSMYLCASSTRTGGNEQFFGPGTRLTVL.

J is TRBJ1-3 and V is TRBV2; 7 bases are a match to TRBD1. J lost 4 bases, V lost 6 bases, and 3 bases had no gene match. CDR3 length: 13 amino acids. Germline values: CDR1 SNHLY, CDR2 FYNNEI. The CDR3 region has the DNA TGTGCCAGCAGGGAGGACAGGGGAAACACCATATATTTT. Protein: CASREDRGNTIYF.

The chain carries TRBV9 and TRBJ2-7; D is uncertain. With 5 bases removed from V and 0 bases from J, the gap between germline ends came to 15 bases. The germline V gene encodes CDR1 SGDLS and CDR2 YYNGEE. The CDR3 is 15 residues long. The chain's CDR3 is CASSEEVNFSYEQYF. As DNA, the CDR3 is TGTGCCAGCAGTGAAGAAGTAAACTTCTCCTACGAGCAGTACTTC.